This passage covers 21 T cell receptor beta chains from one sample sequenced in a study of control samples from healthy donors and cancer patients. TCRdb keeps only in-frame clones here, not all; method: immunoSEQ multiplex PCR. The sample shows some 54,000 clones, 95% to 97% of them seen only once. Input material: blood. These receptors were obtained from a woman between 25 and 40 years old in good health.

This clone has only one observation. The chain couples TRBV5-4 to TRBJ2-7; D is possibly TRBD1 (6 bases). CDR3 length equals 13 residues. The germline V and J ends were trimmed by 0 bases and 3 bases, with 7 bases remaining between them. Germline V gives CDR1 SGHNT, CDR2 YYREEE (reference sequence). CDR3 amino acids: CASSLGGGYEQYF. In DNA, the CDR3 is TGTGCCAGCAGCTTGGGAGGGGGCTACGAGCAGTACTTC.

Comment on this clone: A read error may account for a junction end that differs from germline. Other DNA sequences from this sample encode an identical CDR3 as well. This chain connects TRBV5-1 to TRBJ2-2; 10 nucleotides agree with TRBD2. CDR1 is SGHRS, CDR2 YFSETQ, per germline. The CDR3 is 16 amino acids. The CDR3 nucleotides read TGCGCCAGCAGCGTACTAGCGGGAAGCCAAACCGGGGAGCTATTTTTT. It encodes CASSVLAGSQTGELFF.

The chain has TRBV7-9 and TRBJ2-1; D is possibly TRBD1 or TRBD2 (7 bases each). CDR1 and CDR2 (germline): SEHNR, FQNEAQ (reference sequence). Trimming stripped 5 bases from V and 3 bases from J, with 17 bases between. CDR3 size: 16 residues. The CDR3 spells CASSPERGQSYNEQFF. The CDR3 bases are TGTGCCAGCAGCCCGGAGCGGGGACAGAGCTACAATGAGCAGTTCTTC.

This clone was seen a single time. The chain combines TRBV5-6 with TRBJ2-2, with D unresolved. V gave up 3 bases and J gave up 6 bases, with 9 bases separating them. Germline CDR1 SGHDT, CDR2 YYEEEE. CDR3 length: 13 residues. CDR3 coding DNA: TGTGCCAGCAGCTACGGAACAGCCGGGGAGCTGTTTTTT. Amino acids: CASSYGTAGELFF.

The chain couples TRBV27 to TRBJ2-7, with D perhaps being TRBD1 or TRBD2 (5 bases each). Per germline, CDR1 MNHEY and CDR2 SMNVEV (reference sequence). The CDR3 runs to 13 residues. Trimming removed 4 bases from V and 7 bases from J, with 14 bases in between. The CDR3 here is CASSYRDPKEQYF. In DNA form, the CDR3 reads TGTGCCAGCAGTTACCGGGACCCTAAGGAGCAGTACTTC.

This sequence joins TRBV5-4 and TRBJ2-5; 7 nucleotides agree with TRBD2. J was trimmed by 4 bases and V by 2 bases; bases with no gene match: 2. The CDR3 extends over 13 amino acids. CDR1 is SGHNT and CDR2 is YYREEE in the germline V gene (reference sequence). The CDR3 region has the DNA TGTGCCAGCAGCTTCAGGGAGGGAGAGACCCAGTACTTC. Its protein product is CASSFREGETQYF.

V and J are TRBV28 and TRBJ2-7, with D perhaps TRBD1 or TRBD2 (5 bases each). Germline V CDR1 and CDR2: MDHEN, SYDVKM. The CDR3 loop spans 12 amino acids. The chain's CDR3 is CATGRSTYEQYF. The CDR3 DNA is TGTGCGACGGGACGATCCACCTACGAGCAGTACTTC.

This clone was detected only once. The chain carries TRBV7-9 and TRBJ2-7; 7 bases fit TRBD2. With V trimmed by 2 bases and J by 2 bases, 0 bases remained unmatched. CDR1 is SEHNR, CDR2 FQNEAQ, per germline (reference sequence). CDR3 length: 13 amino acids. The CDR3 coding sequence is TGTGCCAGCAGCTTAACTAGCGCCTACGAGCAGTACTTC. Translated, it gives CASSLTSAYEQYF.

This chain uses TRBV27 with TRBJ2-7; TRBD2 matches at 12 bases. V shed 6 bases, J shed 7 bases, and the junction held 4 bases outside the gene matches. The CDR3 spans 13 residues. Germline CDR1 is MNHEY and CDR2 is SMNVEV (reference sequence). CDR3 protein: CASSLTSGREQYF. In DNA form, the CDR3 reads TGTGCCAGCAGCTTAACTAGCGGGAGGGAGCAGTACTTC.

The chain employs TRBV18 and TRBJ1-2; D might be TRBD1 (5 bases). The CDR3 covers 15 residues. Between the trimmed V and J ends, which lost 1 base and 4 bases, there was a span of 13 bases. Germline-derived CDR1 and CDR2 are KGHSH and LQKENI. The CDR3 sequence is CASSPLEGTSYGYTF. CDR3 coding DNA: TGTGCCAGCTCACCACTGGAGGGGACGAGCTATGGCTACACCTTC.

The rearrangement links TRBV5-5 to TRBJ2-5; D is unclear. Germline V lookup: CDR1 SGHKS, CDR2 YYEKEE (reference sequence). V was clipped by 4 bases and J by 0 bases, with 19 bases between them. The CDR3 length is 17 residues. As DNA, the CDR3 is TGTGCCAGCAGCACCCCTATAGGGCCGTCCCACCAAGAGACCCAGTACTTC. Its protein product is CASSTPIGPSHQETQYF.

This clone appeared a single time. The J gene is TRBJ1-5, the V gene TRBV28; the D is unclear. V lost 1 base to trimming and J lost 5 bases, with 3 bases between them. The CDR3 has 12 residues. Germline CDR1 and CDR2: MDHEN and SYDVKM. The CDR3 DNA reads TGTGCCAGCAGTTTATTGCATCAGCCCCAGCATTTT. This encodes CASSLLHQPQHF. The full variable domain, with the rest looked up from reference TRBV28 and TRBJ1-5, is DVKVTQSSRYLVKRTGEKVFLECVQDMDHENMFWYRQDPGLGLRLIYFSYDVKMKEKGDIPEGYSVSREKKERFSLILESASTNQTSMYLCASSLLHQPQHFGDGTRLSIL.

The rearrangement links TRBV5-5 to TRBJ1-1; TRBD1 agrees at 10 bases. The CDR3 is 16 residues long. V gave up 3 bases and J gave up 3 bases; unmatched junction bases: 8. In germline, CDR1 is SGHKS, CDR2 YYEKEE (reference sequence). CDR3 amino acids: CASSYRDRGVYTEAFF. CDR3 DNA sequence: TGTGCCAGCAGCTACCGGGACAGGGGAGTGTACACTGAAGCTTTCTTT.

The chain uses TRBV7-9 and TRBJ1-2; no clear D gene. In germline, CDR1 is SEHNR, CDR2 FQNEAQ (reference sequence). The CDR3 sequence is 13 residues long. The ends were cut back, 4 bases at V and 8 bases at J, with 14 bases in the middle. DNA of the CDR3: TGTGCCAGCAGCTCGGACCCTTATCAGGGCTACACCTTC. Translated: CASSSDPYQGYTF.

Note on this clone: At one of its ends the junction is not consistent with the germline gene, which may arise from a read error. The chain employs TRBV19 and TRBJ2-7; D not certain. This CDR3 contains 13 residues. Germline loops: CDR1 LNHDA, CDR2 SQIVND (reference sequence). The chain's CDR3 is CASSMTESYEQYF. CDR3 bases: TGTGCCAGTAGTATGACGGAATCCTACGAGCAGTACTTT.

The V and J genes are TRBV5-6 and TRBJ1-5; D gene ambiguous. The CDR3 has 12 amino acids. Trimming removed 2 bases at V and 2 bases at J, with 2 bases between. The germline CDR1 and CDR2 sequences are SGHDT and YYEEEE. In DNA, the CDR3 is TGTGCCAGCAGCTTAGGCAATCAGCCCCAGCATTTT. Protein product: CASSLGNQPQHF.

The CDR3 sequence is CASSPRTDTQYF. The CDR3 DNA reads as TGCGCCAGCAGCCCCCGCACAGATACGCAGTATTTT. The J gene is TRBJ2-3, the V gene TRBV5-1; D ambiguous. Trimming removed 4 bases from V and 1 base from J, with 4 bases in between. The CDR3 sequence is 12 residues long. Germline values: CDR1 SGHRS, CDR2 YFSETQ.

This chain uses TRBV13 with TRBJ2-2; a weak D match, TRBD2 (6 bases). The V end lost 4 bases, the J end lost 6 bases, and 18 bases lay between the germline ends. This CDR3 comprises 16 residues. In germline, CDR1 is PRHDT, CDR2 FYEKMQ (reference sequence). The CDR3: CASSSIAEERAGELFF. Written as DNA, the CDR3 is TGTGCCAGCAGCTCCATAGCGGAGGAGAGGGCCGGGGAGCTGTTTTTT. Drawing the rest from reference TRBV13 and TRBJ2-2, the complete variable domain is AAGVIQSPRHLIKEKRETATLKCYPIPRHDTVYWYQQGPGQDPQFLISFYEKMQSDKGSIPDRFSAQQFSDYHSELNMSSLELGDSALYFCASSSIAEERAGELFFGEGSRLTVL.

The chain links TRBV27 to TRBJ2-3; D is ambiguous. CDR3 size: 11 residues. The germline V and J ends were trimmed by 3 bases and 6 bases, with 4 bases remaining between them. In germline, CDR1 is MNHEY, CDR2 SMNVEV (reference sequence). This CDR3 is CASSFGDTQYF. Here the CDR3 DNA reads TGTGCCAGCAGTTTTGGGGATACGCAGTATTTT.

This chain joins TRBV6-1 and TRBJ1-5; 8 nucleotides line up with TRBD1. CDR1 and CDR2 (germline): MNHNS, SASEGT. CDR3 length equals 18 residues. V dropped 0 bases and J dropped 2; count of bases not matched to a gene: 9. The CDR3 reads CASSEARDRIVGNQPQHF. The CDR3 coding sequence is TGTGCCAGCAGTGAAGCCCGGGACAGGATCGTGGGCAATCAGCCCCAGCATTTT.

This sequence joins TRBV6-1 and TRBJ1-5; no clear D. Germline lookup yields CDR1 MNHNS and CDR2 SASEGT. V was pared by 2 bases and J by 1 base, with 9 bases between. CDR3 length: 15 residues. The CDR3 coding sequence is TGTGCCAGCAGTGAATCGGACGGCAGCAATCAGCCCCAGCATTTT. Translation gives CASSESDGSNQPQHF.